These T cell receptor beta chains were read from a single sample in a study of blood T cell repertoires in COVID-19. Libraries were prepared by immunoSEQ multiplex PCR; TCRdb keeps only in-frame clonotypes and omits some of them. The table has roughly 320,000 clones, 65% to 90% seen once; the top ten hold approximately 7.6%. The sample was peripheral blood. The receptor source for this set is a human donor in a cohort sampled during active COVID-19. The CDR3 runs from the conserved cysteine through the conserved F or W. D genes are given only for firm matches. Where a row states a size, it is once, few, many or the class of an expanded clone; other rows omit it.

cdr3_nt: TGTGCCAGCTCTCCGGACAGGACATTCTCCTACGAGCAGTACTTC; cdr3_aa: CASSPDRTFSYEQYF; v_call: TRBV18; j_call: TRBJ2-7; d_call: TRBD1; cdr3_length: 15; clone_size: -
cdr3_nt: TGCGCCAGCAGCTTGGGGCCGAGGCAAGAGACCCAGTACTTC; cdr3_aa: CASSLGPRQETQYF; v_call: TRBV5-1; j_call: TRBJ2-5; d_call: -; cdr3_length: 14; clone_size: -
cdr3_nt: TGCAGCGTTGATCGTAGAGGGACAGATACGCAGTATTTT; cdr3_aa: CSVDRRGTDTQYF; v_call: TRBV29-1; j_call: TRBJ2-3; d_call: -; cdr3_length: 13; clone_size: -
cdr3_nt: TGTGCCAGCAGCCTCAGGGGGCCCCGAAGGGACACTGAAGCTTTCTTT; cdr3_aa: CASSLRGPRRDTEAFF; v_call: TRBV14; j_call: TRBJ1-1; d_call: TRBD1; cdr3_length: 16; clone_size: -
cdr3_nt: TGTGCCAGCAGCCAAGAGGGTAGCGGGGGTCAAGAGACCCAGTACTTC; cdr3_aa: CASSQEGSGGQETQYF; v_call: TRBV4-2; j_call: TRBJ2-5; d_call: TRBD2; cdr3_length: 16; clone_size: -
cdr3_nt: TGTGCCAGCAGCGTAGAGAGGTCCGATGATCCCTATGGCTACACCTTC; cdr3_aa: CASSVERSDDPYGYTF; v_call: TRBV9; j_call: TRBJ1-2; d_call: -; cdr3_length: 16; clone_size: -
cdr3_nt: TGTGCCAGCAGCTCCGGACTAGCGGGGGTTACCGGGGAGCTGTTTTTT; cdr3_aa: CASSSGLAGVTGELFF; v_call: TRBV7-9; j_call: TRBJ2-2; d_call: TRBD2; cdr3_length: 16; clone_size: -
cdr3_nt: TGTGCCAGCAGTGAAACAGGGGCGCGAGGCTACACCTTC; cdr3_aa: CASSETGARGYTF; v_call: TRBV27; j_call: TRBJ1-2; d_call: TRBD1; cdr3_length: 13; clone_size: -
cdr3_nt: TGTGCCAGCAGCCCGTCGAGCGGGGGAACTTACGAGCAGTACTTC; cdr3_aa: CASSPSSGGTYEQYF; v_call: TRBV11-1; j_call: TRBJ2-7; d_call: TRBD2; cdr3_length: 15; clone_size: -
cdr3_nt: TGTGCCAGCAGTGAGCGGGCAGGCACAGATACGCAGTATTTT; cdr3_aa: CASSERAGTDTQYF; v_call: TRBV6-4; j_call: TRBJ2-3; d_call: -; cdr3_length: 14; clone_size: -
cdr3_nt: TGCAGCGTTGTAAGGTCAAGCGGGGTGAGCTCCTACAATGAGCAGTTCTTC; cdr3_aa: CSVVRSSGVSSYNEQFF; v_call: TRBV29-1; j_call: TRBJ2-1; d_call: TRBD2; cdr3_length: 17; clone_size: once